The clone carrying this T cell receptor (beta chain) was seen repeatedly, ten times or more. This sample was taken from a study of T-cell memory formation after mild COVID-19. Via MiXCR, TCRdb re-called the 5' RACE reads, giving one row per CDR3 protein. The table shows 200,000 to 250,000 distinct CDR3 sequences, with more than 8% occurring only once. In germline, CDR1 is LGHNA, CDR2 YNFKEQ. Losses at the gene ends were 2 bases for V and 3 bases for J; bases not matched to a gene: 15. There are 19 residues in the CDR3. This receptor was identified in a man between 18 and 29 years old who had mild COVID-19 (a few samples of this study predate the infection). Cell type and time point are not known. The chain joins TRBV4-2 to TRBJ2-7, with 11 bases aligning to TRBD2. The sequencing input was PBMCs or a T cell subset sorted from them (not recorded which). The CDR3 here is CASSQIGGGRTSGYYEQYF. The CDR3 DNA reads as TGTGCCAGCAGCCAAATCGGGGGTGGCAGGACTAGCGGGTACTACGAGCAGTACTTC.